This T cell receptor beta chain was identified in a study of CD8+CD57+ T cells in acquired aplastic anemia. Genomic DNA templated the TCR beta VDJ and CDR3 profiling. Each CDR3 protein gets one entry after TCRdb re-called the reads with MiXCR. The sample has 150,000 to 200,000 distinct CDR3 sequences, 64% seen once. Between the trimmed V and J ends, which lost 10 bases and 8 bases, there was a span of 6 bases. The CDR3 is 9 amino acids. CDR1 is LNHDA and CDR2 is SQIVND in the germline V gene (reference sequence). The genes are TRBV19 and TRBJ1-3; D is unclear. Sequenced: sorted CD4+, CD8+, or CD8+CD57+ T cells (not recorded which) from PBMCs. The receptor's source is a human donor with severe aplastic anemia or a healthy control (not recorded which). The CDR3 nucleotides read TGTGCCACTGAGGACACCATATATTTT. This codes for CATEDTIYF.